The clone carrying this T cell receptor beta chain has a handful of counts. The CDR3 runs 15 residues. V gave up 2 bases and J gave up 3 bases; unmatched junction bases: 6. The germline gives CDR1 SGHRS, CDR2 YFSETQ. Libraries were prepared by immunoSEQ multiplex PCR; TCRdb keeps only in-frame clonotypes and omits some of them. The data show over 80,000 clones, around nine tenths seen once. The data were taken from a study of blood T cell repertoires in COVID-19. Whole-study context: Acute and convalescent COVID-19 specimens originated in the United States, Italy and Spain.

The sequence was obtained from a middle-aged man with acute or convalescent COVID-19. V gene TRBV5-1 combines with J gene TRBJ2-5; 8 bases agree with TRBD2. The sample was peripheral blood. CDR3 sequence reads: CASSLVAGREETQYF. The CDR3 coding sequence is TGCGCCAGCAGCTTAGTAGCGGGGCGGGAAGAGACCCAGTACTTC.